The T cell receptor beta chain described here comes from a study of Tregs in tolerant kidney transplant recipients. The germline V and J ends were trimmed by 0 bases and 4 bases, with 7 bases remaining between them. The CDR3 is 14 amino acids. Germline CDR1 is SGHRS and CDR2 is YFSETQ. Thawed PBMCs were FACS-sorted into unstimulated CD4+CD25+CD127- regulatory T cells, CD4+CD25- non-regulatory cells, CD4 and CD8 cells. Profiled with immunoSEQ multiplex PCR; TCRdb holds only in-frame clones, not every one. The sample includes 90,000 to 120,000 clones, nearly 90% of them seen just once. The sample was CD4+ T cells from blood, taken before the transplant. The sequence was obtained from a human donor who received a combined kidney and bone marrow transplant. The V call is TRBV5-1, the J call TRBJ2-2; D remains unclear. In DNA form, the CDR3 reads TGCGCCAGCAGCTTGGACTCGAGCACCGGGGAGCTGTTTTTT. Translating it yields CASSLDSSTGELFF.